The 16 T cell receptor beta chains below all came from one sample that was sequenced in a study of identical twins. TCRdb reanalysed the 5' RACE reads using MiXCR and keeps one entry per CDR3 protein. Of some 1,600,000 distinct CDR3 sequences listed, 25% to 35% were seen once; the top ten hold approximately 0.25%. The source material was cord blood. These receptors were obtained from a newborn girl in good health.

V gene TRBV20-1 combines with J gene TRBJ1-2; TRBD1 matches 7 bases. Trimming cost V 6 bases and J 6 bases; bases outside gene matches: 10. CDR1 is DFQATT, CDR2 SNEGSKA, per germline (reference sequence). The CDR3 is 13 residues long. CDR3 residues: CSAPDRTPNGYTF. The CDR3 bases are TGCAGTGCCCCGGACAGGACTCCTAATGGCTACACCTTC.

This clonotype was observed at least ten times. The chain uses TRBV13 and TRBJ2-1, with a possible D match to TRBD1 (5 bases). CDR1 is PRHDT, CDR2 FYEKMQ, per germline (reference sequence). V lost 1 base and J 7 bases, leaving 11 bases between the germline ends. The CDR3 consists of 14 residues. As DNA, the CDR3 is TGTGCCAGCAGCTTAGAGGCAAGGGGTAATGAGCAGTTCTTC. Its translation is CASSLEARGNEQFF.

J is TRBJ2-3 and V is TRBV20-1; tentative D call: TRBD2 (6 bases). The germline CDR1 and CDR2 sequences are DFQATT and SNEGSKA (reference sequence). The CDR3 has 15 amino acids. V was pared by 0 bases and J by 3 bases, with 13 bases between. In nucleotides, the CDR3 is TGCAGTGCTAGAGAGGGGGGAAGGAGAACAGATACGCAGTATTTT. This encodes CSAREGGRRTDTQYF.

The table lists this clonotype with a few counts. The V call is TRBV5-1, the J call TRBJ2-5; D call uncertain. This CDR3 region has 15 residues. Germline CDR1 SGHRS, CDR2 YFSETQ. Trimming left V 8 bases short and J 0 bases short, with 17 bases between. CDR3 DNA: TGCGCCAGTCACCCGACGGCAGTATACCAAGAGACCCAGTACTTC. It specifies CASHPTAVYQETQYF.

The chain employs TRBV30 and TRBJ2-7; D not certain. This CDR3 is 12 amino acids long. The ends were cut back, 5 bases at V and 0 bases at J, with 8 bases in the middle. Germline lookup yields CDR1 GTSNPN and CDR2 SVGIG (reference sequence). CDR3 residues: CAWDFSSYEQYF. As DNA, the CDR3 is TGTGCCTGGGATTTCAGCTCCTACGAGCAGTACTTC.

This clonotype was seen a handful of times. The chain recombines TRBV29-1 with TRBJ1-6; D gene unclear. This CDR3 region has 15 residues. V lost 8 bases and J 5 bases, leaving 19 bases between the germline ends. Germline V gives CDR1 SQVTM, CDR2 ANQGSEA. The CDR3 DNA reads TGCAGCCCTTGTAAGCGAGTTAAAGATAATTCACCCCTCCACTTT. This gives the protein CSPCKRVKDNSPLHF.

This clonotype was seen repeatedly, ten times or more. The chain uses TRBV9 and TRBJ2-4, with D possibly being TRBD1 (6 bases). The CDR3 loop spans 15 amino acids. CDR1 SGDLS and CDR2 YYNGEE come from the germline V gene. Trimming shortened V by 0 bases and J by 2 bases, and 9 bases separated the two germline ends. CDR3 in amino acids: CASSVGRGSKNIQYF. The CDR3 nucleotides are TGTGCCAGCAGCGTAGGAAGGGGGTCCAAAAACATTCAGTACTTC.

This clonotype has a count of ten or more. The J gene is TRBJ2-3, the V gene TRBV10-3, with 10 bases aligning to TRBD2. V trimming: 4 bases; J trimming: 4 bases; junction bases outside the gene matches: 8. The CDR3 has 16 residues. Germline V gene lookup returns CDR1 ENHRY and CDR2 SYGVKD. The CDR3 nucleotides are TGTGCCATCAGTGGGGGTCTAGCGGGAGTCCCAGATACGCAGTATTTT. It is translated as CAISGGLAGVPDTQYF.

In its sample, this clonotype was seen a few times. This chain connects TRBV2 to TRBJ2-1; D remains unclear. The CDR3 consists of 9 residues. V lost 8 bases to trimming and J lost 10 bases, with 6 bases between them. The germline V gene encodes CDR1 SNHLY and CDR2 FYNNEI. The CDR3: CASCCEQFF. Here the CDR3 DNA reads TGTGCCAGCTGTTGCGAGCAGTTCTTC.

V usage is TRBV13 and J usage is TRBJ1-2, with a tentative D call TRBD1 (6 bases). The V and J ends lost 5 bases and 5 bases respectively, with 12 bases between them. The CDR3 contains 13 residues. Germline V gene data show CDR1 as PRHDT and CDR2 as FYEKMQ (reference sequence). The CDR3 region has the DNA TGTGCCAGCAGCGTCAGGGGAGGGTATGGCTACACCTTC. Its translation: CASSVRGGYGYTF.

V usage is TRBV5-1 and J usage is TRBJ2-7; TRBD2 aligns across 13 bases. CDR1 is SGHRS and CDR2 is YFSETQ in the germline V gene. This CDR3 is built from 17 residues. V was clipped by 4 bases and J by 2 bases; unmatched bases: 9. CDR3 nucleotides: TGCGCCAGCAGCGTAGGGACTAGCGGGATCGTGGCCTACGAGCAGTACTTC. Its protein is CASSVGTSGIVAYEQYF.

This clonotype was seen only a few times. V gene TRBV5-1 combines with J gene TRBJ2-3; 10 nucleotides match TRBD2. The CDR3 runs to 18 residues. V lost 4 bases and J lost 0; bases outside the gene matches: 11. In germline, CDR1 is SGHRS, CDR2 YFSETQ. In DNA form, the CDR3 reads TGCGCCAGCAGCCCACTATCTAGCGGGAGTGGGAGCACAGATACGCAGTATTTT. This codes for CASSPLSSGSGSTDTQYF.

The chain recombines TRBV10-3 with TRBJ2-7; tentative D call: TRBD2 (5 bases). The CDR3 contains 16 residues. Between the trimmed V and J ends, which lost 4 bases and 3 bases, there was a span of 19 bases. Germline V gene sequence: CDR1 ENHRY, CDR2 SYGVKD. CDR3 coding DNA: TGTGCCATCAGTGGGACTTTCCCGTACTCCAGCTACGAGCAGTACTTC. Amino acids: CAISGTFPYSSYEQYF.

This clonotype has just a few counts. The chain recombines TRBV6-2 or TRBV6-3 with TRBJ2-1; TRBD2 matches 8 bases. The CDR3 covers 18 residues. Looked up from germline, CDR1 is MNHEY and CDR2 is SVGEGT. Trimming removed 4 bases from V and 0 bases from J; junction bases left unmatched: 11. The CDR3, as DNA: TGTGCCAGCAGTTCCCATGGGAGCGGGGGAATCTCCTACAATGAGCAGTTCTTC. Its translation: CASSSHGSGGISYNEQFF.

This clonotype has just a few counts. The chain combines TRBV20-1 with TRBJ1-1; 7 bases are shared with TRBD1. The germline gives CDR1 DFQATT, CDR2 SNEGSKA (reference sequence). The J segment lost 3 bases and the V segment lost 3 bases, leaving 10 bases of the junction unmatched. The CDR3 extends over 15 amino acids. In DNA form, the CDR3 reads TGCAGTGCTAGGCAAAACAGGGGCCTCTACACTGAAGCTTTCTTT. It encodes CSARQNRGLYTEAFF.

This clonotype was detected ten times or more. The rearrangement joins TRBV12-3 or TRBV12-4 to TRBJ2-3, with D perhaps matching TRBD2 (5 bases). The ends were cut back, 1 base at V and 6 bases at J, with 8 bases in the middle. CDR3 length equals 13 residues. The CDR3 loop reads CASSLVRRDTQYF. The CDR3 coding sequence is TGTGCCAGCAGTTTAGTAAGGAGGGATACGCAGTATTTT.